These 21 T cell receptor beta chains were sequenced from one sample in a study of blood T cell repertoires in COVID-19 (dated by TCRdb to about 2020). Library prep was done by the immunoSEQ multiplex PCR assay. This is the immuneACCESS table as TCRdb keeps it, with only in-frame sequences that have V and J called. A part of the clones is gone; compared with another copy, unresolved V genes explain less than half, and the rest is unexplained. The sample table lists just under 95,000 clones, under 90% of them with a count of one. Together, the top ten hold under 20% of the sample. What was sequenced was peripheral blood. The source is a human donor in a cohort sampled during active COVID-19.

V usage is TRBV10-2 and J usage is TRBJ2-1; 13 bases are a match to TRBD2. The CDR3 has 19 amino acids. V gave up 5 bases and J gave up 6 bases; unmatched junction bases: 16. From germline, CDR1 is WSHSY and CDR2 SAAADI. CDR3 nucleotide sequence: TGCGCCAGCAGTCTCCGACTAGCGGGAGGCCCCAGGGGTCTCAATGAGCAGTTCTTC. It codes for CASSLRLAGGPRGLNEQFF.

The chain links TRBV28 to TRBJ2-7, with TRBD2 matching 7 bases. With 2 bases clipped from V and 2 bases from J, the junction kept 3 bases outside the gene matches. CDR1 and CDR2 (germline): MDHEN, SYDVKM. CDR3 length: 14 amino acids. The chain's CDR3 is CASSLDGRPYEQYF. The CDR3 nucleotides are TGTGCCAGCAGTTTAGACGGGAGGCCCTACGAGCAGTACTTC.

The rearrangement uses TRBV5-5 and TRBJ1-2; 7 bases align to TRBD1. The trim removed 1 base at V and 7 bases at J, leaving 7 bases unmatched. The CDR3 spans 14 residues. Germline CDR1 and CDR2: SGHKS and YYEKEE (reference sequence). The CDR3 sequence: CASSLTGTALGYTF. The CDR3 nucleotides read TGTGCCAGCAGCTTGACCGGGACAGCTCTTGGCTACACCTTC.

This chain joins TRBV7-9 and TRBJ2-7, with D perhaps matching TRBD1 (5 bases). The length of the CDR3 is 15 residues. The germline CDR1 and CDR2 sequences are SEHNR and FQNEAQ (reference sequence). V was cut by 2 bases and J by 1 base, with 12 bases left in between. The CDR3: CASSLFVRESYEQYF. CDR3 DNA sequence: TGTGCCAGCAGCTTATTTGTCAGGGAATCCTACGAGCAGTACTTC.

The chain couples TRBV19 to TRBJ2-7, with 11 bases matching TRBD2. J was trimmed by 9 bases and V by 5 bases; bases with no gene match: 9. Germline assignment: CDR1 LNHDA and CDR2 SQIVND (reference sequence). CDR3 length equals 14 residues. CDR3 sequence reads: CASSPLAGGAAQYF. The CDR3 nucleotides are TGTGCCAGTAGTCCCCTAGCGGGAGGAGCCGCGCAGTACTTC.

As for this clone: A read error may produce the germline difference seen at one junction end. The CDR3: CASSLEGGVSTKAFF. The CDR3 DNA sequence: TGTGCCAGCAGCTTAGAGGGGGGGGTGAGCACTAAAGCTTTCTTT. V usage is TRBV11-2 and J usage is TRBJ1-1; the D gene is possibly TRBD1 (5 bases). The CDR3 spans 15 residues. The germline gives CDR1 SGHAT, CDR2 FQNNGV.

V usage is TRBV10-3 and J usage is TRBJ1-5; perhaps TRBD1 as D (6 bases). V shed 0 bases and J shed 4 bases, with 13 bases lying between them. The CDR3 runs 16 residues. The germline V gene encodes CDR1 ENHRY and CDR2 SYGVKD. DNA of the CDR3: TGTGCCATCAGTGAGTCGAAGGGGACAATTAATCAGCCCCAGCATTTT. Translating it yields CAISESKGTINQPQHF.

The chain joins TRBV15 to TRBJ2-7; no clear D. Trimming pared 0 bases from V and 4 bases from J, leaving 13 bases between. This CDR3 spans 15 amino acids. Germline lookup yields CDR1 LNHNV and CDR2 YYDKDF (reference sequence). The CDR3 loop reads CATSREPGSAYEQYF. DNA for the CDR3: TGTGCCACCAGCAGAGAGCCCGGATCAGCGTACGAGCAGTACTTC.

The chain is built from TRBV18 and TRBJ1-5; weak D call: TRBD1 (5 bases). Germline CDR1 reads KGHSH; CDR2 reads LQKENI. The CDR3 runs to 14 residues. Trimming left V 4 bases short and J 4 bases short, with 11 bases between. CDR3 bases: TGTGCCAGCTCACTCGACAGAACTAATCAGCCCCAGCATTTT. It is translated as CASSLDRTNQPQHF. Using reference TRBV18 and TRBJ1-5 for the parts outside the CDR3, the full variable domain is NAGVMQNPRHLVRRRGQEARLRCSPMKGHSHVYWYRQLPEEGLKFMVYLQKENIIDESGMPKERFSAEFPKEGPSILRIQQVVRGDSAAYFCASSLDRTNQPQHFGDGTRLSIL.

The chain joins TRBV5-4 to TRBJ2-7; weak D call: TRBD2 (6 bases). Between the trimmed V and J ends, which lost 5 bases and 3 bases, there was a span of 15 bases. The CDR3 totals 14 residues. Germline CDR1 reads SGHNT; CDR2 reads YYREEE (reference sequence). The CDR3 sequence is CASREGGGLYEQYF. CDR3 nucleotides: TGTGCCAGCAGAGAGGGAGGTGGGCTCTACGAGCAGTACTTC.

The V call is TRBV7-2, the J call TRBJ1-1; a possible D gene is TRBD1 (6 bases). Germline lookup yields CDR1 SGHTA and CDR2 FQGNSA. V was cut by 1 base and J by 1 base, with 7 bases left in between. This CDR3 is 14 amino acids long. As DNA, the CDR3 is TGTGCCAGCAGCTTAGTAGGGGGGAACACTGAAGCTTTCTTT. This gives the protein CASSLVGGNTEAFF.

There are a few counts of this clone. The chain is built from TRBV7-9 and TRBJ2-7, with a weak D call TRBD2 (6 bases). Trimming pared 7 bases from V and 7 bases from J, leaving 23 bases between. This CDR3 comprises 15 residues. From germline, CDR1 is SEHNR and CDR2 FQNEAQ (reference sequence). DNA for the CDR3: TGTGCCAGCACCCCCTCCGGGACTCCTCGGGAGGAGCAGTACTTC. Translating it yields CASTPSGTPREEQYF.

This clone was counted only a few times. The chain has TRBV21-1 and TRBJ2-7; TRBD2, as called in the table, went unchecked against the DNA. TRBV21-1 is listed as a pseudogene. The CDR3 has 16 residues. This CDR3 is CASSTGTAPGSYEQYF. As DNA, the CDR3 is TGTGCCAGCAGCACCGGGACTGCCCCGGGGTCCTACGAGCAGTACTTC.

This clone was detected once. Here the CDR3 DNA reads TGTGCCAGTTCTTTCTTGAACACTGAAGCTTTCTTT. Translation gives CASSFLNTEAFF. The V call is TRBV19, the J call TRBJ1-1; D uncertain. This CDR3 is 12 amino acids long. The V end lost 8 bases, the J end lost 0 bases, and 7 bases lay between the germline ends. The germline V gene has CDR1 LNHDA and CDR2 SQIVND (reference sequence). The full variable domain, its missing parts supplied by reference TRBV19 and TRBJ1-1, is DGGITQSPKYLFRKEGQNVTLSCEQNLNHDAMYWYRQDPGQGLRLIYYSQIVNDFQKGDIAEGYSVSREKKESFPLTVTSAQKNPTAFYLCASSFLNTEAFFGQGTRLTVV.

The chain joins TRBV4-2 to TRBJ2-2, with TRBD2 matching 7 bases. CDR3 size: 15 residues. Germline loops: CDR1 LGHNA, CDR2 YNFKEQ. J lost 8 bases, V lost 0 bases, and 6 bases had no gene match. DNA for the CDR3: TGTGCCAGCAGCCAAGAGTGGCGGGGAGGGGGGGAGCTGTTTTTT. Amino acids: CASSQEWRGGGELFF.

V and J are TRBV6-6 and TRBJ2-7; D perhaps matches TRBD1 (6 bases). The germline CDR1 and CDR2 sequences are MNHNY and SVGAGI (reference sequence). Trimming took off 8 bases at V and 0 bases at J, with 17 bases between the two ends. There are 15 residues in the CDR3. CDR3 protein: CASADRRADSYEQYF. CDR3 DNA: TGTGCCAGCGCAGACAGGCGAGCTGACTCCTACGAGCAGTACTTC.

The chain couples TRBV4-2 to TRBJ2-7, with 7 bases identical to TRBD2. The trim removed 1 base at V and 2 bases at J, leaving 8 bases unmatched. The germline CDR1 and CDR2 sequences are LGHNA and YNFKEQ. The CDR3 has 16 amino acids. The CDR3 DNA is TGTGCCAGCAGCCAAGCTCTAGCGGAGACCGCCTACGAGCAGTACTTC. Its protein is CASSQALAETAYEQYF.

The V call is TRBV7-2, the J call TRBJ2-7; 13 bases are a match to TRBD2. The V gene end was trimmed by 5 bases and the J gene end by 5 bases; junction bases not matched to a gene: 6. CDR3 size: 15 residues. Germline loops: CDR1 SGHTA, CDR2 FQGNSA. CDR3 residues: CASSLWTSGSNEQYF. CDR3 bases: TGTGCCAGCAGCCTCTGGACTAGCGGGAGCAACGAGCAGTACTTC.

CDR3 residues: CASTPSGHQLNSPLHF. CDR3 coding DNA: TGTGCCAGCACCCCCTCGGGACACCAGCTCAATTCACCCCTCCACTTT. V gene TRBV28 combines with J gene TRBJ1-6; tentative D call: TRBD1 (6 bases). In germline, CDR1 is MDHEN, CDR2 SYDVKM. This CDR3 is built from 16 residues. V was trimmed by 7 bases and J by 7 bases, leaving 20 bases between them.

This chain joins TRBV5-1 and TRBJ1-1, with 8 bases matching TRBD1. CDR1 is SGHRS, CDR2 YFSETQ, per germline. CDR3 length equals 14 residues. Trimming took 1 base from V and 8 from J; bases not matched to a gene: 7. Here the CDR3 reads CASSLLGQGLEAFF. The CDR3 DNA is TGCGCCAGCAGCTTGCTAGGACAGGGCCTCGAAGCTTTCTTT. Looking up the rest from reference TRBV5-1 and TRBJ1-1 gives the full variable domain: KAGVTQTPRYLIKTRGQQVTLSCSPISGHRSVSWYQQTPGQGLQFLFEYFSETQRNKGNFPGRFSGRQFSNSRSEMNVSTLELGDSALYLCASSLLGQGLEAFFGQGTRLTVV.

On this clone itself: Within the sample, other DNA sequences also encode this same CDR3. The chain has TRBV9 and TRBJ2-3; TRBD2 matches 7 bases. The trim removed 0 bases at V and 0 bases at J, leaving 1 base unmatched. The germline CDR1 and CDR2 sequences are SGDLS and YYNGEE. This CDR3 has 15 amino acids. In DNA form, the CDR3 reads TGTGCCAGCAGCGTAGGCGGGAGTAGCACAGATACGCAGTATTTT. This gives the protein CASSVGGSSTDTQYF.